This TCR beta chain was sequenced for a study of T cell responses to AZD1222 COVID-19 vaccine. Data came from immunoSEQ multiplex PCR; TCRdb stores just in-frame clones and leaves some out. The data show 84,000 or so clones, with over 75% seen just once and 2.5% to 4% held by the top ten. Findings of the study overall: Donor demographics were predominantly white British with a female majority; clonal diversity may be underestimated.

Points on this clone: Its target is unknown.

The sequence came from an adult who received the AZD1222 COVID-19 vaccine. The sequencing used peripheral blood, collected 28 days after the second AZD1222 dose.

CDR3 residues: CASGSGSAVYNEQFF. CDR3 bases: TGCGCCAGCGGTAGCGGGAGTGCCGTCTACAATGAGCAGTTCTTC. The J gene is TRBJ2-1, the V gene TRBV5-1, with 9 bases identical to TRBD2. Germline-derived CDR1 and CDR2 are SGHRS and YFSETQ. J was trimmed by 3 bases and V by 7 bases; bases with no gene match: 8. The CDR3 contains 15 residues.